Listed below are T cell receptor beta chains from one sample, sequenced in a study of Tregs in tolerant kidney transplant recipients. Sequenced by immunoSEQ multiplex PCR; TCRdb stores in-frame clones only, minus some. The sample shows 95,000 or so clones, approximately 93% of them seen only once. The sample here was CD4+ T cells from blood (PBMCs), taken 12 months after the transplant. Receptors originate from a human patient who received a combined kidney and bone marrow transplant. Part of the T cell pool may stem from the graft donor. Both conserved end residues are part of each CDR3. A D gene is named only where the DNA matches it firmly. Not all rows give a size; the values are once, few, many and, for expanded clones, a class.

j_call cdr3_length v_call clone_size d_call cdr3_nt cdr3_aa
TRBJ2-2 13 TRBV4-2 . TRBD2 TGTGCCAGCAGCCGCGGACTAGCCGGGGAGCTGTTTTTT CASSRGLAGELFF
TRBJ2-7 14 TRBV9 . . TGTGCCAGCAGCAACACCGGACACACCTACGAGCAGTACTTC CASSNTGHTYEQYF
TRBJ1-2 13 TRBV11-2 . . TGTGCCAGCAGCTTAGATCCATCCTATGGCTACACCTTC CASSLDPSYGYTF
TRBJ1-2 13 TRBV30 . TRBD1 TGTGCCTGGAGTGTGGGACAGGGGAAAGGCTACACCTTC CAWSVGQGKGYTF
TRBJ2-2 13 TRBV19 . . TGTGCCAGTGAACAGGATGGACGAGGGGAGCTGTTTTTT CASEQDGRGELFF
TRBJ2-3 14 TRBV5-4 . . TGTGCCAGCAGAAACTGGGGGGAGGCAGATACGCAGTATTTT CASRNWGEADTQYF
TRBJ2-4 14 TRBV30 few . TGTGCCTGGGAAGCGGGTGTAGCCAAAAACATTCAGTACTTC CAWEAGVAKNIQYF
TRBJ2-4 15 TRBV19 . . TGTGCCAGCCAAAAGGCGGGTCTAGCCAAAAACATTCAGTACTTC CASQKAGLAKNIQYF
TRBJ1-4 12 TRBV7-8 . . TGTGCCAGCAGTTTGCTACGTGAAAAACTGTTTTTT CASSLLREKLFF
TRBJ2-1 12 TRBV2 few . TGTGCCAGCAGGCGGGGTGGTATCCACTTGTTCTTC CASRRGGIHLFF
TRBJ1-3 16 TRBV7-2 . TRBD1 TGTGCCAGCAGCCCCAGACAGGGTTACTCTGGAAACACCATATATTTT CASSPRQGYSGNTIYF
TRBJ2-4 13 TRBV29-1 . . TGCAGCGCACAACAGGGGACTGAGAACATTCAGTACTTC CSAQQGTENIQYF
TRBJ2-3 14 TRBV11-3 . TRBD1 TGTGCCAGCAGCCCCCGACAGGGACCAGATACGCAGTATTTT CASSPRQGPDTQYF
TRBJ1-3 13 TRBV27 few . TGTGCCAGCAGTCTCACTTTTGGAAACACCATATATTTT CASSLTFGNTIYF
TRBJ2-5 16 TRBV11-2 . TRBD2 TGTGCCAGCAGCTTCGGGACTAGCGGGAGTGTGGAGACCCAGTACTTC CASSFGTSGSVETQYF
TRBJ2-5 17 TRBV4-2 once . TGTGCCAGCAGCCAACTGTGGGGGCGGGTAAGCGGAGAGACCCAGTACTTC CASSQLWGRVSGETQYF
TRBJ2-1 14 TRBV7-9 . TRBD1 TGTGCCAGCAGCTTAGAGGGGGCAATCAATGAGCAGTTCTTC CASSLEGAINEQFF
TRBJ2-7 15 TRBV28 . . TGTGCCAGCAGTCTTCCAGGAGGGTTGCACTACGAGCAGTACTTC CASSLPGGLHYEQYF
TRBJ2-5 14 TRBV5-1 . TRBD2 TGCGCCAGCAGCCCCCTGGGGAGGGAAGAGACCCAGTACTTC CASSPLGREETQYF
TRBJ2-5 13 TRBV18 . . TGTGCCAGCTCAACCGCTACCCAAGAGACCCAGTACTTC CASSTATQETQYF
TRBJ1-1 15 TRBV7-8 . TRBD1 TGTGCCAGCAGCAAAGGACAGGTCATGAACACTGAAGCTTTCTTT CASSKGQVMNTEAFF
TRBJ1-2 14 TRBV28 . . TGTGCCAGCAGACCGGACAAAATGGGCTATGGCTACACCTTC CASRPDKMGYGYTF
TRBJ2-2 14 TRBV10-3 . . TGTGCCATCAGAACAGGGCCTGAGACCGGGGAGCTGTTTTTT CAIRTGPETGELFF
TRBJ2-3 14 TRBV18 once . TGTGCCAGCATAAAGGGCCGCGGAGGGGATACGCAGTATTTT CASIKGRGGDTQYF
TRBJ1-1 12 TRBV4-1 . . TGCGCCAGCAGCCACTTCTTCGCTGAAGCTTTCTTT CASSHFFAEAFF
TRBJ2-2 15 TRBV21-1 . . TGTGCCAGCTTCACAGGCAGGGCCGACACCGGGGAGCTGTTTTTT CASFTGRADTGELFF
TRBJ2-3 16 TRBV19 . TRBD1 TGTGCCAGTAGTAACCGGTGGACAGGGGGCACAGATACGCAGTATTTT CASSNRWTGGTDTQYF
TRBJ1-4 13 TRBV28 . TRBD1 TGTGCCAGCGGGACAGGGTCTAATGAAAAACTGTTTTTT CASGTGSNEKLFF
TRBJ2-7 14 TRBV5-6 . . TGTGCCAGCAGCTTGGGTCTAGGCCTACGAGAGCAGTACTTC CASSLGLGLREQYF
TRBJ1-5 13 TRBV30 . . TGTGCCTGGACCCTGGACAGCGATCAGCCCCAGCATTTT CAWTLDSDQPQHF
TRBJ2-2 18 TRBV7-8 . TRBD1 TGTGCCAGCAGCTTCTATCGGACAGGACCATCTTCCACCGGGGAGCTGTTTTTT CASSFYRTGPSSTGELFF
TRBJ1-4 13 TRBV29-1 . . TGCAGCGGTCGCAGGGGAAGTAATGAAAAACTGTTTTTT CSGRRGSNEKLFF
TRBJ2-7 14 TRBV5-4 . . TGTGCCAGCAGCCCATCCGGGGGGCGGTACGAGCAGTACTTC CASSPSGGRYEQYF
TRBJ1-2 11 TRBV7-9 . . TGTGCCAGCACCGGGGTCTATGGCTACACCTTC CASTGVYGYTF
TRBJ2-7 15 TRBV6-5 . TRBD1 TGTGCCAGCAGACCGGACAGGGCCCCCCCCTACGAGCAGTACTTC CASRPDRAPPYEQYF
TRBJ2-7 13 TRBV14 . TRBD1 TGTGCCAGCAGCCAAGATCGGGGACAGGAGCAGTACTTC CASSQDRGQEQYF
TRBJ2-5 15 TRBV19 once . TGTGCCAGTAGCTTCTTCACCGGGAGCGGGGAGACCCAGTACTTC CASSFFTGSGETQYF
TRBJ2-5 12 TRBV30 . TRBD1 TGTGCCTGGGGACAGGGAGAGGAGACCCAGTACTTC CAWGQGEETQYF
TRBJ2-1 12 TRBV7-9 few . TGTGCCAGCAGCCGGGACTCCAATGAGCAGTTCTTC CASSRDSNEQFF
TRBJ2-7 15 TRBV7-2 . TRBD1 TGTGCCAGCAGCTTAGCGGGACAGGGCCTTTACGAGCAGTACTTC CASSLAGQGLYEQYF